What follows are 29 T cell receptor beta chains derived from one specimen sequenced in a study of blood T cell repertoires in COVID-19. The table came from immunoSEQ multiplex PCR; TCRdb's copy has only in-frame clones and leaves some out. The profile shows about half a million clones, around 85% of them singletons. Sequencing was performed on peripheral blood. These receptors all come from a human donor in a cohort sampled during active COVID-19.

This clone was recorded only once. This rearrangement joins TRBV4-3 to TRBJ1-1; D perhaps matches TRBD1 (6 bases). Germline V gene sequence: CDR1 LGHNA, CDR2 YSLEER. This CDR3 has 16 amino acids. V lost 0 bases and J lost 1, with 12 bases in between. The CDR3 loop reads CASSQDPWTENTEAFF. For the CDR3, the DNA is TGCGCCAGCAGCCAAGATCCGTGGACAGAGAACACTGAAGCTTTCTTT.

The chain combines TRBV3-1 (or the pseudogene TRBV3-2) with TRBJ2-7; 10 nucleotides match TRBD2. The CDR3 runs to 15 residues. V shed 5 bases and J 4 bases; nucleotides not matched to a gene: 8. Germline CDR1 LGHDT, CDR2 YNNKEL (reference sequence). The CDR3 loop is CASSSTLAGGYEQYF. CDR3 nucleotide sequence: TGTGCCAGCAGCTCTACCTTAGCGGGAGGTTACGAGCAGTACTTC.

The genes are TRBV6-2 or TRBV6-3 and TRBJ2-1; 11 bases map to TRBD2. The germline V gene has CDR1 MNHEY and CDR2 SVGEGT. Trimming removed 0 bases from V and 9 bases from J; junction bases left unmatched: 1. This CDR3 is 14 amino acids long. CDR3 coding DNA: TGTGCCAGCAGTTACTCGACTAGCGGGACTGAGCAGTTCTTC. Its protein product is CASSYSTSGTEQFF.

V usage is TRBV7-2 and J usage is TRBJ2-3; D gene uncertain. Trimming stripped 2 bases from V and 9 bases from J, with 12 bases between. Germline V CDR1 and CDR2: SGHTA, FQGNSA. The CDR3 extends over 13 amino acids. The CDR3 reads CASSLRRQFTQYF. The CDR3 DNA is TGTGCCAGCAGCTTACGCAGGCAGTTCACGCAGTATTTT.

Comment on this clone: The identical CDR3 is also encoded by other nucleotide sequences in the sample. This chain uses TRBV7-2 with TRBJ2-7, with 12 bases fitting TRBD2. The CDR3 sequence is 13 residues long. J lost 6 bases, V lost 5 bases, and 2 bases had no gene match. The germline gives CDR1 SGHTA, CDR2 FQGNSA. This chain's CDR3 is CASSPGLAGEQYF. Written as DNA, the CDR3 is TGTGCCAGCAGCCCGGGACTAGCGGGCGAGCAGTACTTC.

This sequence joins TRBV12-3 or TRBV12-4 and TRBJ1-2; D might be TRBD1 (5 bases). CDR3 length equals 13 residues. V lost 4 bases and J lost 7, with 13 bases in between. CDR3: CASSSPGGSGYTF. The CDR3 DNA sequence: TGTGCCAGCAGTTCCCCCGGGGGAAGTGGCTACACCTTC.

The chain joins TRBV4-1 to TRBJ2-6; tentative D call: TRBD2 (6 bases). V gave up 3 bases and J gave up 0 bases, with 15 bases separating them. Germline CDR1 is MGHRA and CDR2 is YSYEKL. The CDR3 sequence is 18 residues long. Here the CDR3 DNA reads TGCGCCAGCAGCCAGGACCGGGACTCATACTCTGGGGCCAACGTCCTGACTTTC. Its translation is CASSQDRDSYSGANVLTF.

The rearrangement uses TRBV5-4 and TRBJ2-5; 8 positions agree with TRBD2. This CDR3 spans 15 amino acids. The ends lost 3 bases at V and 2 bases at J; junction bases unmatched: 6. The germline V gene has CDR1 SGHNT and CDR2 YYREEE (reference sequence). CDR3 in amino acids: CASSSGGTRQETQYF. CDR3 nucleotide sequence: TGTGCCAGCAGCTCTGGGGGGACTAGGCAAGAGACCCAGTACTTC. Using reference TRBV5-4 and TRBJ2-5 for the parts outside the CDR3, the full variable domain is ETGVTQSPTHLIKTRGQQVTLRCSSQSGHNTVSWYQQALGQGPQFIFQYYREEENGRGNFPPRFSGLQFPNYSSELNVNALELDDSALYLCASSSGGTRQETQYFGPGTRLLVL.

The V gene is TRBV29-1, the J gene TRBJ1-4, with 9 bases that match TRBD1. J gave up 7 bases and V 5 bases, and 11 bases lay outside the gene matches. Per germline, CDR1 SQVTM and CDR2 ANQGSEA. CDR3 length: 15 residues. CDR3 DNA sequence: TGCAGCGTTCCTCCTAACAGGGGGCGGGTTGAAAAACTGTTTTTT. Translated, it gives CSVPPNRGRVEKLFF.

CDR3 nucleotide sequence: TGTGCCAGCGGGCCCAGGGTAGATACGCAGTATTTT. Amino acids: CASGPRVDTQYF. The V and J genes are TRBV7-2 and TRBJ2-3; D possibly corresponds to TRBD1 (5 bases). CDR3 length: 12 residues. CDR1 is SGHTA, CDR2 FQGNSA, per germline. V was clipped by 8 bases and J by 5 bases, with 11 bases between them.

This clone was detected only once. V gene TRBV6-5 combines with J gene TRBJ1-2; maybe TRBD1 (6 bases). Looked up from germline, CDR1 is MNHEY and CDR2 is SVGAGI. The V and J ends lost 4 bases and 2 bases respectively, with 11 bases between them. The CDR3 is 14 amino acids. The DNA for the CDR3 is TGTGCCAGCAGTTTCCTCAGGGGAAACTATGGCTACACCTTC. Protein sequence: CASSFLRGNYGYTF.

The J gene is TRBJ2-3, the V gene TRBV24-1; 8 bases map to TRBD2. This CDR3 has 15 amino acids. J gave up 4 bases and V 4 bases, and 6 bases lay outside the gene matches. Germline lookup yields CDR1 KGHDR and CDR2 SFDVKD. CDR3 protein: CATSDPAGDSDTQYF. The CDR3 region has the DNA TGTGCCACCAGTGACCCAGCGGGAGACTCAGATACGCAGTATTTT.

This chain connects TRBV2 to TRBJ2-6; D perhaps matches TRBD1 (6 bases). This CDR3 comprises 15 residues. V was trimmed by 3 bases and J by 1 base, leaving 7 bases between them. Germline V CDR1 and CDR2: SNHLY, FYNNEI. The CDR3 coding sequence is TGTGCCAGCAGTGACAGGGGATCTGGGGCCAACGTCCTGACTTTC. It specifies CASSDRGSGANVLTF.

The chain employs TRBV6-2 or TRBV6-3 and TRBJ2-2; 10 bases are shared with TRBD2. The germline CDR1 and CDR2 sequences are MNHEY and SVGEGT. The J segment lost 9 bases and the V segment lost 2 bases, leaving 6 bases of the junction unmatched. This CDR3 has 15 amino acids. The CDR3 DNA sequence: TGTGCCAGCAGTTACCCCAGCGGGAGGGCAAGGGAGCTGTTTTTT. Its protein product is CASSYPSGRARELFF.

The rearrangement links TRBV24-1 to TRBJ2-2; D not resolved. V lost 4 bases and J 6 bases, leaving 17 bases between the germline ends. This CDR3 is built from 16 residues. The germline V gene has CDR1 KGHDR and CDR2 SFDVKD. DNA for the CDR3: TGTGCCACCAGTGACCAGGCCCCGGCGCAGGCCGGGGAGCTGTTTTTT. Its protein is CATSDQAPAQAGELFF.

The CDR3 DNA is TGTGCCAGTAGTAGACCCGGGACAGGGGGAAATGAGCAGTTCTTC. This gives the protein CASSRPGTGGNEQFF. The chain is built from TRBV19 and TRBJ2-1; 11 nucleotides match TRBD1. The CDR3 consists of 15 residues. V gave up 4 bases and J gave up 7 bases; unmatched junction bases: 6. Germline V gene lookup returns CDR1 LNHDA and CDR2 SQIVND (reference sequence).

This clone was found a few times. The chain has TRBV27 and TRBJ2-7; 14 bases are shared with TRBD2. V gave up 7 bases and J gave up 5 bases; unmatched junction bases: 10. Germline V gene sequence: CDR1 MNHEY, CDR2 SMNVEV (reference sequence). The CDR3 contains 16 residues. This chain's CDR3 is CASKTGTSGRGHEQYF. CDR3 sequence (DNA): TGTGCCAGCAAGACCGGGACTAGCGGGAGAGGCCACGAGCAGTACTTC.

The rearrangement uses TRBV4-2 and TRBJ2-2, with D possibly TRBD2 on 6 matching bases. This CDR3 spans 16 amino acids. Germline CDR1 LGHNA, CDR2 YNFKEQ. Trimming cost V 1 base and J 8 bases, with 17 bases left between them. The CDR3 coding sequence is TGTGCCAGCAGCCAAGCACGGACGGGAGTTGCGGGGGAGCTGTTTTTT. Translation gives CASSQARTGVAGELFF.

About this clone: One end of the junction is discordant with germline, which a read error may explain. The chain employs TRBV10-3 and TRBJ2-1, with 10 nucleotides matching TRBD2. CDR1 is ENHRY and CDR2 is SYGVKD in the germline V gene. CDR3 length: 12 amino acids. CDR3 sequence reads: CAARTSGVTELF. The CDR3 region has the DNA TGTGCCGCCAGGACTAGCGGAGTAACCGAGCTCTTC.

The gene calls are TRBV7-9 and TRBJ2-3, with 7 bases lining up with TRBD1. This CDR3 comprises 14 residues. Germline values: CDR1 SEHNR, CDR2 FQNEAQ (reference sequence). The junction had 4 bases not matched to a gene; V was cut back by 5 bases and J by 2 bases. The CDR3 DNA reads as TGTGCCAGCAGCGTGGGGACAGCCACAGATACGCAGTATTTT. It translates to CASSVGTATDTQYF.

The CDR3 nucleotides read TGTGCCAGCTCACCCGGTTCAGAAGGGGCCTCCTCTGGAAACACCATATATTTT. As protein: CASSPGSEGASSGNTIYF. The chain carries TRBV18 and TRBJ1-3; a possible D gene is TRBD1 (5 bases). Germline CDR1 is KGHSH and CDR2 is LQKENI. This CDR3 has 18 residues. Trimming shortened V by 3 bases and J by 0 bases, and 18 bases separated the two germline ends.

This chain uses TRBV21-1 with TRBJ2-1; TRBD2, the D gene given by the table, was not confirmed from the DNA. TRBV21-1 is assigned pseudogene status. The CDR3 runs to 10 residues. CDR3 sequence reads: CASSKEEVFF. The CDR3, as DNA: TGTGCCAGCAGCAAAGAAGAGGTGTTCTTC.

The gene calls are TRBV7-3 and TRBJ2-1; D call uncertain. The CDR3 spans 13 residues. Germline CDR1 reads SGHTA; CDR2 reads FQGTGA. V dropped 4 bases and J dropped 9 bases, with 13 bases sitting between them. Written as DNA, the CDR3 is TGTGCCAGCAGCTCCCCGCCGGGTGGTGAGCAGTTCTTC. Protein product: CASSSPPGGEQFF.

The chain recombines TRBV19 with TRBJ2-6, with D perhaps TRBD1 (6 bases). CDR1 and CDR2 from the germline V gene are LNHDA and SQIVND (reference sequence). The CDR3 spans 16 residues. V was trimmed by 3 bases and J by 1 base, leaving 10 bases between them. The CDR3 loop is CASSMGRGSGANVLTF. CDR3 DNA: TGTGCCAGTAGTATGGGCAGGGGTTCTGGGGCCAACGTCCTGACTTTC.

The V and J genes are TRBV7-3 and TRBJ2-1; TRBD2 matches 8 bases. This CDR3 is built from 16 residues. Germline V gene data show CDR1 as SGHTA and CDR2 as FQGTGA. V lost 5 bases to trimming and J lost 3 bases; unmatched junction nucleotides: 9. CDR3 region: CASSPRTSPNYNEQFF. The CDR3, as DNA: TGTGCCAGCAGCCCCCGGACTAGCCCTAACTACAATGAGCAGTTCTTC.

The CDR3 coding sequence is TGCGCCAGCAGCTTGGCTAGCGGGGTGGCGGATACGCAGTATTTT. This sequence encodes CASSLASGVADTQYF. The rearrangement uses TRBV5-1 and TRBJ2-3, with 9 nucleotides matching TRBD2. Trimming removed 0 bases from V and 6 bases from J; junction bases left unmatched: 5. Germline V gene sequence: CDR1 SGHRS, CDR2 YFSETQ. CDR3 length equals 15 residues.

The chain joins TRBV19 to TRBJ2-1; TRBD1 agrees at 11 bases. The junction had 6 bases not matched to a gene; V was cut back by 3 bases and J by 8 bases. The CDR3 consists of 15 residues. Germline values: CDR1 LNHDA, CDR2 SQIVND (reference sequence). Here the CDR3 reads CASSIGTGGFDEQFF. CDR3 in DNA: TGTGCCAGTAGTATTGGGACAGGGGGATTCGATGAGCAGTTCTTC. The whole variable domain, remainder taken from reference TRBV19 and TRBJ2-1, is DGGITQSPKYLFRKEGQNVTLSCEQNLNHDAMYWYRQDPGQGLRLIYYSQIVNDFQKGDIAEGYSVSREKKESFPLTVTSAQKNPTAFYLCASSIGTGGFDEQFFGPGTRLTVL.

CDR3 region: CASSLGSGRDTQYF. CDR3 nucleotides: TGTGCCAGCAGCCTGGGTAGCGGGCGAGATACGCAGTATTTT. The J gene is TRBJ2-3, the V gene TRBV3-1 (or the pseudogene TRBV3-2), with 7 bases that match TRBD2. V gave up 4 bases and J gave up 5 bases; unmatched junction bases: 6. CDR3 length equals 14 residues. Per the germline V gene, CDR1 is LGHDT and CDR2 is YNNKEL (reference sequence).

This clone appeared a single time. V gene TRBV7-9 combines with J gene TRBJ1-1; 7 nucleotides agree with TRBD1. The germline CDR1 and CDR2 sequences are SEHNR and FQNEAQ (reference sequence). V gave up 1 base and J gave up 3 bases; unmatched junction bases: 5. CDR3 size: 15 residues. CDR3 bases: TGTGCCAGCAGCTTAGGACAGGGTGGGGACACTGAAGCTTTCTTT. Encoded protein: CASSLGQGGDTEAFF.